This TCR beta chain was profiled in a study of CD8 T cells in ankylosing spondylitis. General study results and limits: Significant enrichment of disease-linked clones was reportedly seen in matched ankylosing spondylitis synovial fluid. It appeared that ankylosing spondylitis blood was characterized by a TCR beta motif of fewer than ten highly homologous variants.

A word on this clonotype: Its antigen is still unknown.

V was pared by 5 bases and J by 5 bases, with 6 bases of the junction left unmatched. Germline assignment: CDR1 SGHRS and CDR2 YFSETQ. The CDR3 spans 14 residues. Quantitative barcoded 5'-RACE was used to prepare TCR beta libraries. TCRdb fed the 5' RACE reads into MiXCR, producing one record per CDR3 protein. The table records some 140,000 distinct CDR3 sequences, roughly a sixth of them present only once. Sequencing was performed on blood, either unsorted or a sorted T cell fraction (not recorded which). The V call is TRBV5-1, the J call TRBJ1-5; 8 nucleotides agree with TRBD1. The receptor's source is a male donor with ankylosing spondylitis. The CDR3 DNA is TGCGCCAGCAGGCTCATGACAGGGGATCAGCCCCAGCATTTT. Amino acids: CASRLMTGDQPQHF.